These 22 T cell receptor beta chains originate from one sample sequenced in a study of regulatory T cells in long-lasting Graves disease. Indicated time point: persistent/refractory GD, antithyroid drugs over 5 years with positive TRAb. After RNA was extracted from PBMCs, the TCR library was made from it. The TCR beta library used iRepertoire HTBI primers with Arm-PCR amplification of CDR3. A single record per CDR3 protein comes from TCRdb applying MiXCR to the multiplex PCR reads. The table shows more than 300,000 distinct CDR3 sequences, with 15% to 20% occurring only once. The sequenced sample was peripheral blood mononuclear cells (PBMCs), obtained when the disease was refractory, from a patient treated with antithyroid drugs. The receptor source for this set is a female donor with Graves disease.

This clonotype came up a few times. The chain couples TRBV6-1 to TRBJ1-2, with D hard to call. The CDR3 sequence is 12 residues long. Germline V CDR1 and CDR2: MNHNS, SASEGT. Trimming took 5 bases from V and 6 from J, leaving 10 bases between them. The DNA of the CDR3 is TGTGCCAGCAGTACGGGGTATGATGGCTACACCTTC. Translated: CASSTGYDGYTF.

This clonotype was counted a few times. The chain joins TRBV14 to TRBJ1-1, with 7 bases fitting TRBD1. The CDR3 has 15 amino acids. V was pared by 1 base and J by 2 bases, with 4 bases of the junction left unmatched. Germline CDR1 is SGHDN and CDR2 is FVKESK. This chain's CDR3 is CASSQVGQANTEAFF. CDR3 DNA sequence: TGTGCCAGCAGCCAAGTCGGACAGGCAAACACTGAAGCTTTCTTT.

This chain links TRBV7-3 with TRBJ2-7; no clear D gene. With 4 bases removed from V and 2 bases from J, the gap between germline ends came to 12 bases. Germline CDR1 reads SGHTA; CDR2 reads FQGTGA. The CDR3 totals 14 residues. The CDR3 spells CASSSSAGPYEQYF. In DNA form, the CDR3 reads TGTGCCAGCAGCTCCTCGGCAGGCCCCTACGAGCAGTACTTC.

This clonotype was observed many times. V is TRBV3-1 and J is TRBJ1-1; D gene ambiguous. This CDR3 is built from 14 residues. Trimming pared 8 bases from V and 1 base from J, leaving 14 bases between. Germline CDR1 and CDR2: LGHDT and YNNKEL (reference sequence). The CDR3 spells CASREGWGNTEAFF. In nucleotides, the CDR3 is TGTGCCAGCCGCGAAGGTTGGGGGAACACTGAAGCTTTCTTT.

This clonotype was seen repeatedly, ten times or more. The chain is built from TRBV10-3 and TRBJ1-6; D is unclear. Germline V lookup: CDR1 ENHRY, CDR2 SYGVKD. CDR3 length: 17 amino acids. Trimming removed 2 bases at V and 0 bases at J, with 11 bases between. CDR3 in DNA: TGTGCCATCAGTGAGATGCTGCAGAGCTCCTATAATTCACCCCTCCACTTT. It specifies CAISEMLQSSYNSPLHF.

This clonotype showed up many times. The chain has TRBV9 and TRBJ2-5, with D perhaps assigned TRBD1 or TRBD2 (5 bases each). Germline V gives CDR1 SGDLS, CDR2 YYNGEE. Trimming pared 2 bases from V and 5 bases from J, leaving 19 bases between. CDR3 length: 16 residues. Here the CDR3 DNA reads TGTGCCAGCAGCGTTCAGGGAGTCGTTGGAAGGGAGACCCAGTACTTC. Amino acid sequence: CASSVQGVVGRETQYF.

This clonotype was seen a single time. Possible read error: a much larger clone is one base away. The V gene is TRBV6-1, the J gene TRBJ2-6; possibly TRBD1 for D (5 bases). The CDR3 runs 17 residues. Trimming took off 6 bases at V and 0 bases at J, with 15 bases between the two ends. Germline V CDR1 and CDR2: MNHNS, SASEGT. This chain's CDR3 is CASRGLTVRSGANVLTF. CDR3 nucleotide sequence: TGTGCCAGCAGAGGCTTGACAGTGCGCTCTGGGGCCAACGTCCTGACTTTC.

This chain connects TRBV5-1 to TRBJ1-4; the D is unclear. The CDR3 consists of 13 residues. Germline loops: CDR1 SGHRS, CDR2 YFSETQ. V lost 3 bases, J lost 4 bases, and 7 bases lay in between. The CDR3 here is CASSSAVNEKLFF. In nucleotides, the CDR3 is TGCGCCAGCAGCTCCGCAGTTAATGAAAAACTGTTTTTT.

This clonotype showed up many times. The gene calls are TRBV6-2 or TRBV6-3 and TRBJ1-2; 8 bases align to TRBD1. J lost 8 bases, V lost 6 bases, and 11 bases had no gene match. The CDR3 sequence is 14 residues long. Looked up from germline, CDR1 is MNHEY and CDR2 is SVGEGT. Written as DNA, the CDR3 is TGTGCCAGCAGGAGGACAGGGAGGGGAGAGGGCTACACCTTC. This encodes CASRRTGRGEGYTF.

This clonotype showed up just a few times. V and J are TRBV5-1 and TRBJ2-2; 10 bases match TRBD2. CDR1 and CDR2 from the germline V gene are SGHRS and YFSETQ. There are 15 residues in the CDR3. Trimming took 4 bases from V and 6 from J; bases not matched to a gene: 6. The chain's CDR3 is CASSPLAGEAGELFF. For the CDR3, the DNA is TGCGCCAGCAGCCCCCTAGCGGGAGAGGCCGGGGAGCTGTTTTTT.

The V call is TRBV14, the J call TRBJ1-1; perhaps TRBD1 as D (5 bases). V was trimmed by 0 bases and J by 6 bases, leaving 20 bases between them. Germline V CDR1 and CDR2: SGHDN, FVKESK. The CDR3 runs 17 residues. The DNA for the CDR3 is TGTGCCAGCAGCCAAGATCAGACCCAGGGAGTGAGGCCTGAAGCTTTCTTT. Residues: CASSQDQTQGVRPEAFF.

This clonotype has at least ten counts. The J gene is TRBJ1-6, the V gene TRBV27; tentatively, D is TRBD1 (5 bases). Deletions cut 6 bases from V and 5 bases from J, with 8 bases between. The CDR3 extends over 13 amino acids. From germline, CDR1 is MNHEY and CDR2 SMNVEV (reference sequence). The CDR3 DNA follows: TGTGCCAGCAGAAGGGGAAATAATTCACCCCTCCACTTT. This gives the protein CASRRGNNSPLHF.

Comment on this clonotype: This could be a read error, since a much larger clone is one nucleotide away. The rearrangement joins TRBV7-2 to TRBJ2-7; 7 bases match TRBD1. After removal of 5 bases from V and 2 bases from J, the junction contained 9 bases not matched to a gene. CDR3 length equals 15 residues. Germline lookup yields CDR1 SGHTA and CDR2 FQGNSA. The DNA of the CDR3 is TGTGCCAGCAGCCAAACAGGGGACAGCACCTACGAGCAGTACTTC. Translation: CASSQTGDSTYEQYF. The entire variable domain, with the rest obtained from reference TRBV7-2 and TRBJ2-7, is as follows: GAGVSQSPSNKVTEKGKDVELRCDPISGHTALYWYRQSLGQGLEFLIYFQGNSAPDKSGLPSDRFSAERTGGSVSTLTIQRTQQEDSAVYLCASSQTGDSTYEQYFGPGTRLTVT.

In its sample, this clonotype was seen many times. The J gene is TRBJ2-4, the V gene TRBV6-1; D unresolved. V was shortened by 1 base and J by 5 bases, with 15 bases between the two germline ends. CDR1 is MNHNS and CDR2 is SASEGT in the germline V gene. CDR3 size: 16 residues. In nucleotides, the CDR3 is TGTGCCAGCAGTGAAGGGCTCCCGCCAGGACAAAACATTCAGTACTTC. Protein sequence: CASSEGLPPGQNIQYF.

This clonotype has at least ten counts. The CDR3 region has the DNA TGTGCCAGCAAACCGGGACTAGCGGGCTACGAGCAGTACTTC. Protein product: CASKPGLAGYEQYF. The chain joins TRBV12-3 or TRBV12-4 to TRBJ2-7; 12 bases are a match to TRBD2. Trimming removed 7 bases from V and 3 bases from J; junction bases left unmatched: 4. This CDR3 region has 14 residues.

The chain combines TRBV6-1 with TRBJ2-2; D call uncertain. V was clipped by 5 bases and J by 0 bases, with 10 bases between them. The CDR3 consists of 15 residues. The V gene's germline CDR1 is MNHNS and CDR2 SASEGT. Written as DNA, the CDR3 is TGTGCCAGCAGTCGAAATCCGGCGAACACCGGGGAGCTGTTTTTT. It encodes CASSRNPANTGELFF.

V usage is TRBV9 and J usage is TRBJ1-1, with a possible D match to TRBD1 (5 bases). CDR1 is SGDLS and CDR2 is YYNGEE in the germline V gene. Trimming took 7 bases from V and 0 from J, leaving 10 bases between them. This CDR3 contains 13 residues. The CDR3 DNA reads TGTGCCAGCGGACGACAGATGAACACTGAAGCTTTCTTT. This gives the protein CASGRQMNTEAFF.

In this sample, this clonotype turned up a few times. This chain connects TRBV7-2 to TRBJ2-7; the D gene could be TRBD1 or TRBD2 (5 bases each). Germline lookup yields CDR1 SGHTA and CDR2 FQGNSA. V was cut by 2 bases and J by 5 bases, with 19 bases left in between. The CDR3 contains 16 residues. The chain's CDR3 is CASSLKRGPMRDEQYF. DNA for the CDR3: TGTGCCAGCAGCTTAAAAAGGGGACCGATGAGGGACGAGCAGTACTTC.

Many counts were recorded for this clonotype. The chain employs TRBV27 and TRBJ2-3; no reliable D call. Trimming took off 8 bases at V and 4 bases at J, with 13 bases between the two ends. This CDR3 region has 13 residues. Germline loops: CDR1 MNHEY, CDR2 SMNVEV (reference sequence). The CDR3 DNA reads as TGTGCCAGCGGCTTCCTTGAGGCAGATACGCAGTATTTT. This codes for CASGFLEADTQYF.

The chain couples TRBV10-1 to TRBJ2-3; 8 bases fit TRBD1. Per germline, CDR1 WNHNN and CDR2 SYGVQD (reference sequence). Unmatched junction bases numbered 13, after V lost 3 bases and J lost 2 bases. The CDR3 is 18 residues long. The CDR3 here is CASSDVLLGQGLTDTQYF. Here the CDR3 DNA reads TGCGCCAGCAGTGACGTCCTCCTTGGACAGGGACTCACAGATACGCAGTATTTT.

CDR3 sequence reads: CAISESGSPIYGYTF. The CDR3 DNA sequence: TGTGCCATCAGTGAGTCGGGCAGCCCAATCTATGGCTACACCTTC. This chain uses TRBV10-3 with TRBJ1-2; D uncertain. This CDR3 is 15 amino acids long. V gave up 0 bases and J gave up 4 bases, with 12 bases separating them. CDR1 and CDR2 (germline): ENHRY, SYGVKD.

This chain connects TRBV7-2 to TRBJ2-3; unclear D gene. The V end was cut by 6 bases, the J end by 3 bases, with 7 bases between. CDR3 length: 12 residues. Germline CDR1 is SGHTA and CDR2 is FQGNSA. The CDR3 DNA is TGTGCCAGCAGGCCGTGGACAGATACGCAGTATTTT. It is translated as CASRPWTDTQYF.